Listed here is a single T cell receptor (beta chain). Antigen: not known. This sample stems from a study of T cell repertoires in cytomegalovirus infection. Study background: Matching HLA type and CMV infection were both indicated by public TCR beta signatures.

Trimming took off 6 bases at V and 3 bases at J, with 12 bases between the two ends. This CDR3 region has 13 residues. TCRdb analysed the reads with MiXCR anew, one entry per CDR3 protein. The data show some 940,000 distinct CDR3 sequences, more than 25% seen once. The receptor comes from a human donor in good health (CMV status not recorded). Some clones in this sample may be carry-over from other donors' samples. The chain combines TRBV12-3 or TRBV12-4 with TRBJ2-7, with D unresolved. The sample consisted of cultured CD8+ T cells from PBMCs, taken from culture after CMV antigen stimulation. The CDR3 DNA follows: TGTGCCAGCAGCCTAAGGTACCTCTACGAGCAGTACTTC. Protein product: CASSLRYLYEQYF.